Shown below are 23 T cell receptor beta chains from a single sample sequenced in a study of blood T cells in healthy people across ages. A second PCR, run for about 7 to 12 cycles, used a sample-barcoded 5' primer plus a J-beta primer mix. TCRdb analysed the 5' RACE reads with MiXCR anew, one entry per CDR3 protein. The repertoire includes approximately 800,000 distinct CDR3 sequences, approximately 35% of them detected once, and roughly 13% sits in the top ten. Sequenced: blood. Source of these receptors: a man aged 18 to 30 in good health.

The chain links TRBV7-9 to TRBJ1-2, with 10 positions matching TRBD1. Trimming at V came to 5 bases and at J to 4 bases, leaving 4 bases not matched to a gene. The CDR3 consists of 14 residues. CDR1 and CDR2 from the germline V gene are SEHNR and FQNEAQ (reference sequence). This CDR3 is CASSVGQGGYGYTF. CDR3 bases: TGTGCCAGCAGCGTCGGACAGGGGGGCTATGGCTACACCTTC. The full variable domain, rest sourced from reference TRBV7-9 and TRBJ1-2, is DTGVSQNPRHKITKRGQNVTFRCDPISEHNRLYWYRQTLGQGPEFLTYFQNEAQLEKSRLLSDRFSAERPKGSFSTLEIQRTEQGDSAMYLCASSVGQGGYGYTFGSGTRLTVV.

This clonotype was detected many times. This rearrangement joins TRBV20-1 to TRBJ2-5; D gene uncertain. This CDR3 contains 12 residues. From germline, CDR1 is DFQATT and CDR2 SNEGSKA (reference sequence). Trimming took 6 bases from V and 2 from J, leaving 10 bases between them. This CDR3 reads CSATQQQETQYF. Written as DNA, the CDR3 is TGCAGTGCCACCCAGCAGCAAGAGACCCAGTACTTC.

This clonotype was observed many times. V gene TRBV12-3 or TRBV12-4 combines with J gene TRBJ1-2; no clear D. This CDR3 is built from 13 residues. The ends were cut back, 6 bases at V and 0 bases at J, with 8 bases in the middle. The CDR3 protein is CASRGRANYGYTF. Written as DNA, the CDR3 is TGTGCCAGCAGGGGGAGAGCTAACTATGGCTACACCTTC.

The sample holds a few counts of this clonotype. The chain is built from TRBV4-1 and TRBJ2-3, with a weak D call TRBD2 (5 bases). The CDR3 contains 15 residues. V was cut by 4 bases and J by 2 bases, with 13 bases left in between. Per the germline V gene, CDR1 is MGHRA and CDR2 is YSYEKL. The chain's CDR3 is CASSRRAGLTDTQYF. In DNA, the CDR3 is TGCGCCAGCAGCCGGCGGGCTGGCCTCACAGATACGCAGTATTTT.

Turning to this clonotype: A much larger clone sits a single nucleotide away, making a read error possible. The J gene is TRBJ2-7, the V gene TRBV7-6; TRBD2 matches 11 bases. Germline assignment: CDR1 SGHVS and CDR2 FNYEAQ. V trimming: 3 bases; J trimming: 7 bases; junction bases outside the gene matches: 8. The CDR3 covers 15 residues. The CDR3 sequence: CASSFSGGVSDEQYF. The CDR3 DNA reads TGTGCCAGCAGCTTTAGCGGGGGGGTTTCCGATGAGCAGTACTTC.

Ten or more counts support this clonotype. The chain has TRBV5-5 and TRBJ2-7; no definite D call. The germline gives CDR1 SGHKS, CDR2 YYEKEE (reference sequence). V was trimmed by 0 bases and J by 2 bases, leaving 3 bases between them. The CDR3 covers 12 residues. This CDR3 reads CASSLEPYEQYF. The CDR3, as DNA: TGTGCCAGCAGCTTGGAACCCTACGAGCAGTACTTC. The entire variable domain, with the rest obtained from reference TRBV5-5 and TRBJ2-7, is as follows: DAGVTQSPTHLIKTRGQQVTLRCSPISGHKSVSWYQQVLGQGPQFIFQYYEKEERGRGNFPDRFSARQFPNYSSELNVNALLLGDSALYLCASSLEPYEQYFGPGTRLTVT.

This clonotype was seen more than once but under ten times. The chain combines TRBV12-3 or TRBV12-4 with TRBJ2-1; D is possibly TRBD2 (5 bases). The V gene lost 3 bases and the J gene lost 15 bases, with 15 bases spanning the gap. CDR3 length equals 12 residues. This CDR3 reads CASSLKKRARFF. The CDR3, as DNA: TGTGCCAGCAGTTTGAAGAAGAGGGCTAGGTTCTTC.

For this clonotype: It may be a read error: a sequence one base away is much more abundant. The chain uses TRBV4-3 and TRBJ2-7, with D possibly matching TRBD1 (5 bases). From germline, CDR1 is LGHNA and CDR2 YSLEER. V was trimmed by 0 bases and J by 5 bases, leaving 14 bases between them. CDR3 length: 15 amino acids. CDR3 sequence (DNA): TGCGCCAGCAGCCAAGAAGCCCAGGGAACGAACGAGCAGTACTTC. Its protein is CASSQEAQGTNEQYF.

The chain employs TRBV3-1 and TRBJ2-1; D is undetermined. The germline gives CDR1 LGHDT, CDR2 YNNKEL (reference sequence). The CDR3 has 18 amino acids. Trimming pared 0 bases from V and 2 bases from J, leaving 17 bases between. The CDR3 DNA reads TGTGCCAGCAGCCAAGAGGTGGTTGGGCTCCAGACCTACAATGAGCAGTTCTTC. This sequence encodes CASSQEVVGLQTYNEQFF.

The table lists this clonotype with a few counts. CDR3 protein: CASSPRGFGGYTF. The CDR3 DNA reads as TGTGCCAGCAGTCCTAGGGGGTTTGGTGGCTACACCTTC. The chain carries TRBV12-3 or TRBV12-4 and TRBJ1-2; D might be TRBD1 (6 bases). The V end was cut by 5 bases, the J end by 7 bases, with 14 bases between. This CDR3 contains 13 residues.

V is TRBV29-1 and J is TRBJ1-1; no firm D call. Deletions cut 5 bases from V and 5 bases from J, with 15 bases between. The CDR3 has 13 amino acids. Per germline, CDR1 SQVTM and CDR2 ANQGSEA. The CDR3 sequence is CSVWLTRGTEAFF. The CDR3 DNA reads TGCAGCGTTTGGCTCACCCGGGGAACTGAAGCTTTCTTT. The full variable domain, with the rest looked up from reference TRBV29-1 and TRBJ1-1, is SAVISQKPSRDICQRGTSLTIQCQVDSQVTMMFWYRQQPGQSLTLIATANQGSEATYESGFVIDKFPISRPNLTFSTLTVSNMSPEDSSIYLCSVWLTRGTEAFFGQGTRLTVV.

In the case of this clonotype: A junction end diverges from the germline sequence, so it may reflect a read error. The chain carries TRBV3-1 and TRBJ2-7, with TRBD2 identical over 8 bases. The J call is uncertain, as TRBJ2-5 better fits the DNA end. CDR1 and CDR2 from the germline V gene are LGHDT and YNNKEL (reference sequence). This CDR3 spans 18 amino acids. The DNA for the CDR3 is TGTACCAGCAGCCAAGATAACGGGGGGGGCCCCTCTCTAGAGACCCAGTACTTC. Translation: CTSSQDNGGGPSLETQYF.

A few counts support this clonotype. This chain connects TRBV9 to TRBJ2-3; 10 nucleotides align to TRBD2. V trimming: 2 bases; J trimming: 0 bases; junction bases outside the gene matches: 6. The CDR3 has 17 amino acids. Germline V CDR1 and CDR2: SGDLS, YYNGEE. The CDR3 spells CASSVSGGPYSTDTQYF. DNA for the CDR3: TGTGCCAGCAGCGTTAGCGGGGGGCCTTATAGCACAGATACGCAGTATTTT.

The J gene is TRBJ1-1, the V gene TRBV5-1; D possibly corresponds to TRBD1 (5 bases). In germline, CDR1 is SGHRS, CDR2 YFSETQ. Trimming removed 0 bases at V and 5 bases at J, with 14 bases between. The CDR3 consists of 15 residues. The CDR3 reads CASSLASQGRTEAFF. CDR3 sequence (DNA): TGCGCCAGCAGCTTGGCAAGCCAGGGAAGGACTGAAGCTTTCTTT.

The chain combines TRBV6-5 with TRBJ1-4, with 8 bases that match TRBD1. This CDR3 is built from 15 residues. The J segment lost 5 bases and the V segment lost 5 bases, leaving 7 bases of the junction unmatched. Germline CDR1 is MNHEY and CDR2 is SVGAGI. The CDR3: CASSDRQGRNEKLFF. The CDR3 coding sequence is TGTGCCAGCAGTGATCGACAGGGGCGGAATGAAAAACTGTTTTTT.

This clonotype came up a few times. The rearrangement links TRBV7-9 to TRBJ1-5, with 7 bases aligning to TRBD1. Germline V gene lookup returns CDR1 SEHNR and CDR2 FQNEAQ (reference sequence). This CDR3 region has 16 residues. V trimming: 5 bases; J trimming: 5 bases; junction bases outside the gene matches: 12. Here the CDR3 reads CASSTDRVGVDQPQHF. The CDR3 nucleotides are TGTGCCAGCAGCACCGACAGGGTAGGTGTGGATCAGCCCCAGCATTTT.

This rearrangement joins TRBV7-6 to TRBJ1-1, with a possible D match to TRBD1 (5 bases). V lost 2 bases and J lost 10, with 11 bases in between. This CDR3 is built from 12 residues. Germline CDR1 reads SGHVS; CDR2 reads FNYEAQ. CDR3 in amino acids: CASSLSGRAAFF. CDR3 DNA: TGTGCCAGCAGCTTATCCGGCAGGGCAGCTTTCTTT.

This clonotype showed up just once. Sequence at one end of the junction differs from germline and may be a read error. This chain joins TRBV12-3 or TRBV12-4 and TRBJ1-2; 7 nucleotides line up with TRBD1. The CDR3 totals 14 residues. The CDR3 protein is CAGRGDRSNYGYTF. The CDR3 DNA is TGTGCCGGCAGAGGGGACAGATCTAACTATGGCTACACCTTC.

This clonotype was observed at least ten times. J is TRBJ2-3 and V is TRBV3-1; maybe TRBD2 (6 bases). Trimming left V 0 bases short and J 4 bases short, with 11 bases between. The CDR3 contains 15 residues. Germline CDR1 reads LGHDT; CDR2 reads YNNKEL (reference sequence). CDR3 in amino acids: CASSQEGGVADTQYF. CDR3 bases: TGTGCCAGCAGCCAAGAAGGAGGGGTCGCAGATACGCAGTATTTT.

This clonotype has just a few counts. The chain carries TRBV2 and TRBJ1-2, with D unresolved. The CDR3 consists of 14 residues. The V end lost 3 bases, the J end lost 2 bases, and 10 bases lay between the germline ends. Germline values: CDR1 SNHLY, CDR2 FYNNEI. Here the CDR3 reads CASSEAGLNYGYTF. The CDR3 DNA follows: TGTGCCAGCAGTGAGGCAGGACTAAACTATGGCTACACCTTC.

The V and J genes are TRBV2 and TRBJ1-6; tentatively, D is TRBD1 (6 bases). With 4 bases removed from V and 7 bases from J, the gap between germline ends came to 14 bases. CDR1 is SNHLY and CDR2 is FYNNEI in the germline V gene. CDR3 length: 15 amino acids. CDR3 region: CASSVGPGANSPLHF. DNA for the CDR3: TGTGCCAGCAGTGTGGGGCCAGGGGCCAATTCACCCCTCCACTTT. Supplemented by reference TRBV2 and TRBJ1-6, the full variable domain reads EPEVTQTPSHQVTQMGQEVILRCVPISNHLYFYWYRQILGQKVEFLVSFYNNEISEKSEIFDDQFSVERPDGSNFTLKIRSTKLEDSAMYFCASSVGPGANSPLHFGNGTRLTVT.

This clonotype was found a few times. CDR3 bases: TGTGCCAGCAGTGACGCTCCACAGGGGGTCCAAGAGACCCAGTACTTC. Its translation is CASSDAPQGVQETQYF. The chain combines TRBV6-2 or TRBV6-3 with TRBJ2-5; TRBD1 aligns across 8 bases. The CDR3 is made up of 16 amino acids. Trimming took 5 bases from V and 1 from J; bases not matched to a gene: 9. Looked up from germline, CDR1 is MNHEY and CDR2 is SVGEGT.

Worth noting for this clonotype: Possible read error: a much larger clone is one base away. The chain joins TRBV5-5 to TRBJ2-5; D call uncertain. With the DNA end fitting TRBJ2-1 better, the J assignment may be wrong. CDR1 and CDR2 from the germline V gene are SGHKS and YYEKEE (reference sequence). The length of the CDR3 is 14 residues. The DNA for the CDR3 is TGTGCCAGCAGCTTTCGCGCTAATCAAGAGACCCAGTTCTTC. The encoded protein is CASSFRANQETQFF.